Sequencing of this T cell receptor (beta chain) was carried out in a study of CXCR3-negative and CXCR3-positive naive CD8 T cells. Study observations and caveats: Naive subsets showed comparable surface CD5, and TCR interaction strength was also inferred from TRB CDR3 physicochemistry. Similar TRBV-TRBJ gene usage was seen in naive CXCR3-negative and CXCR3-positive cells, but not in memory cells.

A CD45RO-CCR7+CD27+CD95- profile was what naive CD8+ T cells displayed. UMI-labeled 5' RACE yielded the TRB cDNA libraries. TCRdb re-called the 5' RACE reads, yielding one record per CDR3 amino acid sequence without DNA. The clone table shows about 120,000 distinct CDR3 sequences, with the ten largest holding 0.25% to 0.35%. In the case of this clonotype: Its cognate antigen is unknown.

Sequences were obtained from naive CXCR3- CD8+ T cells from blood. Subset here: CD45RO-CCR7+CD27+CD95- naive CD8+ T cells lacking CXCR3 (TNR3-). This receptor was identified in a human donor in good health. Some clones in this sample may be carry-over from other donors' samples.

CDR3 sequence: CASSVFWDRETQYF. The chain recombines TRBV12-3 or TRBV12-4 with TRBJ2-5; checking the TCRdb D call of TRBD1 is not possible without DNA. The CDR3 consists of 14 residues.